This section outlines one TCR beta chain sequence together with its context. The antigen is unknown. The PCR employed 60 Vbeta primers together with 13 Jbeta primers. The assay was immunoSEQ multiplex PCR, and TCRdb's table has in-frame clones only and misses some. The table lists over 130,000 clones, 80% of them singletons, with around 2.5% in the top ten. The sample belongs to a study of cytomegalovirus exposure and HLA in healthy donors. Study-wide findings and caveats: Most subjects' HLA-A and HLA-B alleles were reportedly predicted from TCR beta sequences. Testing in vitro showed three CMV-associated chains specific for CMV antigens.

All donors participated as healthy donors of bone marrow. Sequencing was carried out using PBMCs. The clonotype comes from a man aged 50-59 years in good health and CMV-seronegative.

The CDR3 here is CASSQSRGTGGDEQYF. The CDR3 DNA is TGCGCCAGCAGCCAGTCCCGAGGGACAGGAGGGGACGAGCAGTACTTC. V is TRBV4-1 and J is TRBJ2-7; 8 bases agree with TRBD1. CDR1 and CDR2 from the germline V gene are MGHRA and YSYEKL. With V trimmed by 3 bases and J by 5 bases, 12 bases remained unmatched. The CDR3 sequence is 16 residues long.